The 30 T cell receptor beta chains reported below all come from one sample, sequenced in a study of patients and donors after allogeneic stem cell transplantation (dated by TCRdb to 2018 to 2021). Library construction relied on RT-PCR. Sequencing used a NextSeq 550. The public sequencing data were trimmed at Q25 with fastp and processed into clonotypes with MiXCR by TCRdb, which kept only in-frame beta chains. When rows share a CDR3 protein, they turn into one entry using the most common DNA and genes. Counted in this sample were roughly 26,000 distinct CDR3 sequences; about 8% of them appeared once. The ten largest clonotypes hold about 50% of the sample. Input material: blood, either unsorted or a sorted T cell fraction (not recorded which). The receptors originated from a human donor who was either an allogeneic HSCT recipient or a stem cell or donor lymphocyte infusion donor (not recorded which). It is not recorded whose cells these are; they may come from a transplant donor.

This clonotype was counted many times. This chain connects TRBV10-3 to TRBJ1-5; maybe TRBD1 (5 bases). V was cut by 3 bases and J by 5 bases, with 11 bases left in between. The CDR3 spans 14 residues. Germline V CDR1 and CDR2: ENHRY, SYGVKD. This CDR3 is CAISDGGRDQPQHF. CDR3 DNA: TGTGCCATCAGTGACGGGGGTCGAGATCAGCCCCAGCATTTT.

This clonotype was seen a handful of times. The chain has TRBV28 and TRBJ2-1, with D possibly TRBD2 on 5 matching bases. CDR3 size: 17 residues. Germline V gene sequence: CDR1 MDHEN, CDR2 SYDVKM. Trimming took 5 bases from V and 2 from J, leaving 19 bases between them. The chain's CDR3 is CASSTRKEAVTYNEQFF. DNA of the CDR3: TGTGCCAGCAGTACGAGAAAAGAAGCGGTAACCTACAATGAGCAGTTCTTC.

The sample holds a few counts of this clonotype. The chain carries TRBV28 and TRBJ1-1; no definite D call. The CDR3 has 12 residues. Trimming cost V 6 bases and J 2 bases, with 7 bases left between them. CDR1 and CDR2 (germline): MDHEN, SYDVKM. Here the CDR3 reads CASRDFNTEAFF. The CDR3, as DNA: TGTGCCAGCAGGGATTTTAACACTGAAGCTTTCTTT.

This clonotype has just a few counts. The V gene is TRBV27, the J gene TRBJ2-7; weak D call: TRBD2 (7 bases). The germline V gene encodes CDR1 MNHEY and CDR2 SMNVEV (reference sequence). There are 18 residues in the CDR3. V lost 6 bases and J lost 0, with 24 bases in between. The CDR3 sequence: CASSLSSPPAGASYEQYF. The CDR3, as DNA: TGTGCCAGCAGCCTATCTTCCCCCCCGGCGGGGGCCTCCTACGAGCAGTACTTC.

This clonotype was detected only a few times. V usage is TRBV11-1 and J usage is TRBJ2-3, with TRBD2 identical over 9 bases. Germline lookup yields CDR1 SGHAT and CDR2 FQDESV (reference sequence). This CDR3 comprises 18 residues. V shed 0 bases and J 1 base; nucleotides not matched to a gene: 8. The CDR3 region has the DNA TGTGCCAGCAGCTTAGCAAACAGCGGGAGGCCCCGCACAGATACGCAGTATTTT. This gives the protein CASSLANSGRPRTDTQYF.

V is TRBV9 and J is TRBJ1-2; D is uncertain. Trimming took 0 bases from V and 2 from J, leaving 5 bases between them. The length of the CDR3 is 13 residues. Germline V gene sequence: CDR1 SGDLS, CDR2 YYNGEE. The CDR3 is CASSVDINYGYTF. Written as DNA, the CDR3 is TGTGCCAGCAGCGTAGATATCAACTATGGCTACACCTTC.

In this sample, this clonotype turned up many times. This chain uses TRBV6-5 with TRBJ1-2; 8 positions agree with TRBD1. V was clipped by 2 bases and J by 3 bases; unmatched bases: 5. The CDR3 is made up of 15 amino acids. The germline V gene has CDR1 MNHEY and CDR2 SVGAGI. The CDR3 nucleotides read TGTGCCAGCAGTTACGGGCAGGGGGCCTACTATGGCTACACCTTC. Protein product: CASSYGQGAYYGYTF.

This clonotype came up many times. The chain links TRBV7-9 to TRBJ1-6, with TRBD1 matching over 8 bases. The V and J ends lost 5 bases and 8 bases, in that order; junction bases with no gene match: 5. The CDR3 covers 14 residues. The V gene's germline CDR1 is SEHNR and CDR2 FQNEAQ (reference sequence). The CDR3 loop is CASSPDRGYSPLHF. CDR3 sequence (DNA): TGTGCCAGCAGCCCCGACAGGGGCTATTCACCCCTCCACTTT.

The V call is TRBV5-1, the J call TRBJ2-7; 7 bases match TRBD1. Losses at the gene ends were 1 base for V and 6 bases for J; bases not matched to a gene: 4. The CDR3 spans 13 residues. Germline V gene lookup returns CDR1 SGHRS and CDR2 YFSETQ. The CDR3 reads CASSLQDRSEQYF. In nucleotides, the CDR3 is TGCGCCAGCAGCTTGCAGGACAGGAGCGAGCAGTACTTC.

The table lists this clonotype with many counts. V gene TRBV24-1 combines with J gene TRBJ2-1, with 9 bases fitting TRBD1. CDR3 length equals 15 residues. Germline V lookup: CDR1 KGHDR, CDR2 SFDVKD. The junction had 1 base not matched to a gene; V was cut back by 4 bases and J by 1 base. The CDR3 is CATSDGTGSYNEQFF. In DNA, the CDR3 is TGTGCCACCAGTGACGGGACAGGGTCCTACAATGAGCAGTTCTTC.

This clonotype was seen many times. The rearrangement joins TRBV30 to TRBJ1-5, with no clear D. The V end lost 2 bases, the J end lost 5 bases, and 10 bases lay between the germline ends. Germline lookup yields CDR1 GTSNPN and CDR2 SVGIG (reference sequence). The CDR3 runs 13 residues. The CDR3 DNA reads as TGTGCCTGGAGTTTGCAGAATTATCAGCCCCAGCATTTT. It translates to CAWSLQNYQPQHF.

The table lists this clonotype with many counts. The rearrangement links TRBV5-8 to TRBJ2-1; D not resolved. This CDR3 comprises 15 residues. V was trimmed by 4 bases and J by 8 bases, leaving 19 bases between them. Germline values: CDR1 SGHTS, CDR2 YDEGEE. The CDR3 reads CASSPQSAPQDEQFF. CDR3 in DNA: TGTGCCAGCAGCCCCCAGTCCGCACCTCAGGATGAGCAGTTCTTC.

The J gene is TRBJ1-3, the V gene TRBV11-2, with TRBD1 as a possible D gene (5 bases). Germline V gene data show CDR1 as SGHAT and CDR2 as FQNNGV. CDR3 length: 15 amino acids. The germline V and J ends were trimmed by 1 base and 2 bases, with 9 bases remaining between them. The CDR3 nucleotides read TGTGCCAGCAGCTTAGCAGGGATCCCTGGAAACACCATATATTTT. It specifies CASSLAGIPGNTIYF.

This clonotype was seen more than once but under ten times. The chain uses TRBV27 and TRBJ2-7; 7 positions agree with TRBD1. CDR3 size: 16 residues. V lost 4 bases to trimming and J lost 1 base; unmatched junction nucleotides: 10. In germline, CDR1 is MNHEY, CDR2 SMNVEV (reference sequence). CDR3 amino acids: CASSSRPPTGSYEQYF. The CDR3 nucleotides are TGTGCCAGCAGTTCCCGACCTCCGACAGGGTCCTACGAGCAGTACTTC.

This clonotype was seen many times. The genes are TRBV10-3 and TRBJ2-7, with D unresolved. The CDR3 length is 15 residues. The germline gives CDR1 ENHRY, CDR2 SYGVKD. The V gene lost 3 bases and the J gene lost 4 bases, with 16 bases spanning the gap. Here the CDR3 reads CAISDEASGHYEQYF. CDR3 coding DNA: TGTGCCATCAGTGATGAGGCGTCGGGTCATTACGAGCAGTACTTC.

This rearrangement joins TRBV28 to TRBJ1-6; D uncertain. The CDR3 has 15 amino acids. Germline values: CDR1 MDHEN, CDR2 SYDVKM. With 3 bases removed from V and 9 bases from J, the gap between germline ends came to 15 bases. In DNA, the CDR3 is TGTGCCAGCAGTTTTGAACGGGCACGGGGTTCACCCCTCCACTTT. Translating it yields CASSFERARGSPLHF.

This clonotype was detected ten times or more. The chain is built from TRBV7-9 and TRBJ2-1, with D hard to call. The CDR3 is 15 residues long. Germline V gene data show CDR1 as SEHNR and CDR2 as FQNEAQ (reference sequence). V was cut by 1 base and J by 2 bases, with 9 bases left in between. The CDR3 nucleotides read TGTGCCAGCAGCTTAGGCCCGTATCCCTACAATGAGCAGTTCTTC. Its translation is CASSLGPYPYNEQFF. The full variable domain, completed using reference TRBV7-9 and TRBJ2-1, is DTGVSQNPRHKITKRGQNVTFRCDPISEHNRLYWYRQTLGQGPEFLTYFQNEAQLEKSRLLSDRFSAERPKGSFSTLEIQRTEQGDSAMYLCASSLGPYPYNEQFFGPGTRLTVL.

In this sample, this clonotype turned up many times. This chain connects TRBV27 to TRBJ1-6; 8 nucleotides line up with TRBD1. Germline V gives CDR1 MNHEY, CDR2 SMNVEV (reference sequence). Unmatched junction bases numbered 1, after V lost 5 bases and J lost 7 bases. The CDR3 runs 13 residues. The CDR3 here is CASSQGANSPLHF. In DNA form, the CDR3 reads TGTGCCAGCAGTCAGGGGGCGAATTCACCCCTCCACTTT.

J is TRBJ1-5 and V is TRBV7-8; D call uncertain. Germline V CDR1 and CDR2: SGHVS, FQNEAQ. This CDR3 contains 14 residues. Trimming took 5 bases from V and 3 from J, leaving 11 bases between them. The CDR3 coding sequence is TGTGCCAGCAGCCAAGACACTTACAATCAGCCCCAGCATTTT. Translation gives CASSQDTYNQPQHF.

This clonotype has only a few counts. The junction does not match germline at one end; this may be a read error. The chain employs TRBV6-1 and TRBJ2-7; D might be TRBD1 (5 bases). Germline V CDR1 and CDR2: MNHNS, SASEGT. The CDR3 contains 12 residues. In DNA form, the CDR3 reads TGCCCCAGCAGTGAATTAGGGGTCGAGCAGTACTTC. Translating gives CPSSELGVEQYF.

This clonotype was counted many times. The V and J genes are TRBV28 and TRBJ2-7, with 10 bases that match TRBD1. V lost 2 bases to trimming and J lost 9 bases; unmatched junction nucleotides: 10. The CDR3 totals 15 residues. Germline V gene lookup returns CDR1 MDHEN and CDR2 SYDVKM. The CDR3 DNA is TGTGCCAGCAGTTTAGGGGACAGGGGTTCCTTGGGGCAGTACTTC. Its translation is CASSLGDRGSLGQYF. Drawing the rest from reference TRBV28 and TRBJ2-7, the complete variable domain is DVKVTQSSRYLVKRTGEKVFLECVQDMDHENMFWYRQDPGLGLRLIYFSYDVKMKEKGDIPEGYSVSREKKERFSLILESASTNQTSMYLCASSLGDRGSLGQYFGPGTRLTVT.

This clonotype was detected a few times. The gene calls are TRBV3-1 and TRBJ1-2; D not certain. The CDR3 totals 11 residues. Germline-derived CDR1 and CDR2 are LGHDT and YNNKEL (reference sequence). The V gene lost 6 bases and the J gene lost 8 bases, with 10 bases spanning the gap. The CDR3 nucleotides read TGTGCCAGCAGGGACTTGGACGGCTACACCTTC. It is translated as CASRDLDGYTF.

The chain carries TRBV7-6 and TRBJ2-1, with 12 nucleotides matching TRBD2. CDR1 and CDR2 (germline): SGHVS, FNYEAQ. The V and J ends lost 6 bases and 5 bases, in that order; junction bases with no gene match: 5. The CDR3 is 15 amino acids. The CDR3, as DNA: TGTGCCAGCAGGGCGCTAGCGGGGGGGAACAATGAGCAGTTCTTC. Its protein is CASRALAGGNNEQFF. Supplemented by reference TRBV7-6 and TRBJ2-1, the full variable domain reads GAGVSQSPRYKVTKRGQDVALRCDPISGHVSLYWYRQALGQGPEFLTYFNYEAQQDKSGLPNDRFSAERPEGSISTLTIQRTEQRDSAMYRCASRALAGGNNEQFFGPGTRLTVL.

This clonotype was seen at least ten times. This chain uses TRBV20-1 with TRBJ2-5, with D tentatively TRBD2 (5 bases). Trimming removed 6 bases at V and 5 bases at J, with 13 bases between. CDR1 is DFQATT and CDR2 is SNEGSKA in the germline V gene (reference sequence). The CDR3 has 12 residues. The chain's CDR3 is CSAQDWRETQYF. The CDR3 DNA sequence: TGCAGTGCCCAGGACTGGCGGGAGACCCAGTACTTC.

The J gene is TRBJ2-7, the V gene TRBV7-2; D unresolved. The CDR3 length is 12 residues. V was trimmed by 9 bases and J by 1 base, leaving 10 bases between them. Germline V gene data show CDR1 as SGHTA and CDR2 as FQGNSA. CDR3: CASGPRSYEQYF. CDR3 nucleotides: TGTGCCAGTGGGCCCCGGTCCTACGAGCAGTACTTC.

The rearrangement links TRBV5-1 to TRBJ2-5; TRBD2 is a possible D gene (5 bases). The germline V and J ends were trimmed by 2 bases and 5 bases, with 10 bases remaining between them. Germline V gives CDR1 SGHRS, CDR2 YFSETQ. The CDR3 has 13 amino acids. The CDR3 reads CASSFWTGETQYF. The CDR3 DNA reads as TGCGCCAGCAGCTTCTGGACTGGGGAGACCCAGTACTTC.

The table lists this clonotype with a few counts. The chain carries TRBV10-3 and TRBJ2-2; TRBD2 matches 14 bases. CDR1 and CDR2 from the germline V gene are ENHRY and SYGVKD. Losses at the gene ends were 7 bases for V and 4 bases for J; bases not matched to a gene: 5. The CDR3 sequence is 16 residues long. This CDR3 is CAINGLAGGSTGELFF. CDR3 nucleotide sequence: TGTGCCATCAACGGACTAGCGGGAGGTTCCACCGGGGAGCTGTTTTTT.

This clonotype counts as medium-sized (0.01 to 0.1%). The chain carries TRBV7-9 and TRBJ2-1; possible D gene TRBD2, 5 bases. The CDR3 covers 14 residues. Germline CDR1 and CDR2: SEHNR and FQNEAQ (reference sequence). Trimming stripped 8 bases from V and 7 bases from J, with 18 bases between. DNA for the CDR3: TGTGCCAGCGTCCTTAGCGAATTGGGGAATGAGCAGTTCTTC. It translates to CASVLSELGNEQFF.

In this sample, this clonotype turned up many times. The chain recombines TRBV7-9 with TRBJ2-5; D unresolved. The CDR3 runs 14 residues. V was cut by 5 bases and J by 3 bases, with 13 bases left in between. CDR1 and CDR2 from the germline V gene are SEHNR and FQNEAQ (reference sequence). CDR3 residues: CASSPRQIEETQYF. The DNA of the CDR3 is TGTGCCAGCAGCCCACGCCAGATCGAAGAGACCCAGTACTTC.

This clonotype has ten or more counts. The chain recombines TRBV18 with TRBJ1-1; possible D gene TRBD1, 6 bases. Deletions cut 2 bases from V and 8 bases from J, with 18 bases between. Germline V gene data show CDR1 as KGHSH and CDR2 as LQKENI. The CDR3 totals 15 residues. CDR3: CASSPTTGDTKEAFF. Here the CDR3 DNA reads TGTGCCAGCTCACCAACGACAGGAGACACGAAGGAAGCTTTCTTT.